The 3 T cell receptor beta chains in this list originate from one sample, sequenced in a study of blood T cell repertoires in COVID-19. Sequencing used immunoSEQ multiplex PCR; TCRdb keeps in-frame clones, though not all of them. The table has approximately 70,000 clones, around 74% seen once. Source material: peripheral blood. Receptors were obtained from a man in his sixties with COVID-19, enrolled during active disease.

The CDR3 coding sequence is TGTGCCTGGAGGGGCGGGGGGGCAGATACGCAGTATTTT. Residues: CAWRGGGADTQYF. The chain links TRBV30 to TRBJ2-3, with 9 bases aligning to TRBD2. Germline CDR1 reads GTSNPN; CDR2 reads SVGIG (reference sequence). This CDR3 is 13 amino acids long. V gave up 3 bases and J gave up 4 bases; unmatched junction bases: 2.

The gene calls are TRBV6-5 and TRBJ1-1, with 7 bases aligning to TRBD1. Trimming took 3 bases from V and 5 from J; bases not matched to a gene: 9. This CDR3 comprises 15 residues. The germline V gene has CDR1 MNHEY and CDR2 SVGAGI. The CDR3 sequence is CASSYADRAGTEAFF. For the CDR3, the DNA is TGTGCCAGCAGTTATGCTGACAGGGCGGGAACTGAAGCTTTCTTT.

This clone was observed a few times. The gene calls are TRBV4-2 and TRBJ2-1; 10 bases align to TRBD2. CDR1 is LGHNA, CDR2 YNFKEQ, per germline. CDR3 size: 19 residues. V shed 0 bases, J shed 5 bases, and the junction held 13 bases outside the gene matches. Here the CDR3 DNA reads TGTGCCAGCAGCCAAGAGGTAGGAGAGCGGGGGGGCGGACACAATGAGCAGTTCTTC. It codes for CASSQEVGERGGGHNEQFF.